This T cell receptor beta chain appears in the sequencing data of a study of early T cells in non-severe SARS-CoV-2 infection. The wider study: Sequencing targeted bulk RNA from unsorted whole blood, leaving chains unpaired. Broader study findings: Missing private and CD4 specificities, VDJdb matching favored anti-spike CD8 responses.

This clonotype was recorded many times. The target antigen is unknown. Each single cDNA molecule received a unique molecular identifier. TCRdb recomputed calls from the 5' RACE reads with MiXCR, one row per CDR3 protein. The table includes under 80,000 distinct CDR3 sequences, approximately 10% detected once. The CDR3 runs 16 residues. CDR1 ENHRY and CDR2 SYGVKD come from the germline V gene. Losses at the gene ends were 4 bases for V and 6 bases for J; bases not matched to a gene: 10. This receptor was identified in an adult who was a healthcare worker with PCR-confirmed SARS-CoV-2 infection or an uninfected control (not recorded which). The sequencing input was whole blood. The chain employs TRBV10-3 and TRBJ2-3; 10 positions match TRBD2. The CDR3, as DNA: TGTGCCATCAGTGTGATAGCGGGGGGACTATCTGATACGCAGTATTTT. This encodes CAISVIAGGLSDTQYF.